This T cell receptor beta chain was documented in a study of shared clonotypes between healthy human individuals (dated by TCRdb to the early 2020s). The study in broad terms: Three men and a couple of women, aged 18 to 49 years, made up the cohort. Per donor, leukapheresis produced somewhere between about 0.9 and 9 billion PBMCs. To estimate repertoire size and how much clonotypes are shared between individuals, the study performed deep sequencing of blood TCR repertoires from roughly five healthy adults. For each donor, CD4 naive and CD4 memory were each run on three plates, CD8 naive on two plates, and CD8 memory on one plate. To increase sequencing depth and limit assay-specific biases, TCR repertoire library preparation and sequencing were carried out by different laboratories using diverse techniques. Study-level results and caveats: Across a few donors, roughly 5% of naive CD4, 3% to 3.5% of naive CD8, about 2% of memory CD4, and approximately 0.4% of memory CD8 clonotypes were shared. Larger estimated clonotype richness was generally found for naive subsets than for memory subsets. Sampling was restricted to blood, and TCR repertoires in tissues likely differ from the TCR repertoires found in blood. Incomplete sequencing was indicated by rarefaction of sorted-subset datasets, despite the large sequencing depth. The small number of donors limited the genetic and exposure-history diversity represented. Compared with non-shared clonotypes, clonotypes shared by all four sorted-subset donors had higher generation probabilities. Based on pairwise subsampling, the degree of clonotype sharing among donors was expected to be affected by sequencing depth.

Turning to this clone: No antigen is known for it. Per-nucleotide qualities are absent, and no much larger clonotype sits a single base away.

Using the deep immunoSEQ assay, TCR CDR3 regions were amplified from genomic DNA by multiplex PCR. Extracted genomic DNA from each cell subset was spread evenly across all wells of several immunoSEQ 96-well plates, with each plate serving as a replicate. For sorted subsets, each replicate PCR was loaded with approximately 190 ng genomic DNA, equivalent to about 30,000 T cell genomes. Purified libraries were measured with a Qubit 3.0 fluorometer, size-checked on a Bioanalyzer 2100, and measured again with the KAPA Library Quantification kit. Every immunoSEQ 96-well plate was sequenced on a separate single-read 150-cycle Illumina NextSeq 550 flow cell. The paper's processing steps were these. Because the immunoSEQ output held only junctional sequences and lacked quality scores, the filtering could not match the filtering applied to full-length reads. To assign V/J genes and CDR3, sequences were annotated using PyIR, a Python wrapper for IgBLAST v1.9, with IMGT germline references. Any read was removed if the V/J assignment was weak (E-value above 1e-6), the CDR3 was missing, or the read contained stop codons, out-of-frame junctions, or ambiguous translated residues. V3J clonotypes were defined as sequences sharing the same inferred V gene, J gene, and CDR3 amino acid sequence. The percentage overlap between two repertoires was calculated by dividing the number of shared unique clonotypes by the size of the smaller repertoire. Richness of each repertoire was evaluated using RTK rarefaction, the Chao1 estimator, and Recon v2.1 estimates of unobserved clonotypes. Generation probabilities were computed with OLGA for all TCRbeta clonotypes obtained by the gDNA method from a handful of donors. Not all clones reach the TCRdb copy of this immuneACCESS table, which keeps in-frame sequences only. Checked studies attribute under half of the gap to unresolved V genes and leave the rest unexplained. The V and J calls and clone size come from that table; D and trimming were worked out from the DNA. The sample table shows roughly 2.5 million clones, and approximately 90% are seen once. The ten largest clones add up to around 0.14% of the sample.

The donors were healthy, HIV-negative adults who had no recently reported acute infections or vaccinations. All donors were Caucasian adults living in Nashville, Tennessee, USA. CD4+ T cells were enriched by magnetic negative selection; naive cells were then positively selected on CD45RA, and the negative fraction formed the memory subset. Blood was collected by leukapheresis, and PBMCs were isolated by Ficoll-Histopaque density gradient centrifugation and then cryopreserved in liquid nitrogen vapor phase. Analytical flow cytometry was used to check the purity and quantity of every magnetically sorted T cell population. From each sorted fraction, genomic DNA was isolated and quantified by UV absorbance on a Nanodrop 2000c. The CDR3 runs 15 residues from the cysteine to the phenylalanine. Only the CDR3 region is kept as DNA, spanning 45 bases read in frame from base 1. V and J lose 1 base and 0 bases, and a span of 9 bases separates them. From the germline V gene, CDR1 is SGHTA and CDR2 is FQGNSA.

Sequences were obtained from naive CD4+ T cells sorted from blood. The sample's cell subset or site, from its label and the paper: CD45RA+ positively selected. This TCR came from a man younger than 35 in good health. Recombination joined TRBV7-2 with TRBJ1-1; no D gene is confidently identified. CDR3 loop: CASSLERLLNTEAFF. The nucleotides are TGTGCCAGCAGCTTAGAACGGTTACTGAACACTGAAGCTTTCTTT. The full variable domain, with segments outside the CDR3 supplied by the reference TRBV7-2 and TRBJ1-1 proteins, appears as GAGVSQSPSNKVTEKGKDVELRCDPISGHTALYWYRQSLGQGLEFLIYFQGNSAPDKSGLPSDRFSAERTGGSVSTLTIQRTQQEDSAVYLCASSLERLLNTEAFFGQGTRLTVV.